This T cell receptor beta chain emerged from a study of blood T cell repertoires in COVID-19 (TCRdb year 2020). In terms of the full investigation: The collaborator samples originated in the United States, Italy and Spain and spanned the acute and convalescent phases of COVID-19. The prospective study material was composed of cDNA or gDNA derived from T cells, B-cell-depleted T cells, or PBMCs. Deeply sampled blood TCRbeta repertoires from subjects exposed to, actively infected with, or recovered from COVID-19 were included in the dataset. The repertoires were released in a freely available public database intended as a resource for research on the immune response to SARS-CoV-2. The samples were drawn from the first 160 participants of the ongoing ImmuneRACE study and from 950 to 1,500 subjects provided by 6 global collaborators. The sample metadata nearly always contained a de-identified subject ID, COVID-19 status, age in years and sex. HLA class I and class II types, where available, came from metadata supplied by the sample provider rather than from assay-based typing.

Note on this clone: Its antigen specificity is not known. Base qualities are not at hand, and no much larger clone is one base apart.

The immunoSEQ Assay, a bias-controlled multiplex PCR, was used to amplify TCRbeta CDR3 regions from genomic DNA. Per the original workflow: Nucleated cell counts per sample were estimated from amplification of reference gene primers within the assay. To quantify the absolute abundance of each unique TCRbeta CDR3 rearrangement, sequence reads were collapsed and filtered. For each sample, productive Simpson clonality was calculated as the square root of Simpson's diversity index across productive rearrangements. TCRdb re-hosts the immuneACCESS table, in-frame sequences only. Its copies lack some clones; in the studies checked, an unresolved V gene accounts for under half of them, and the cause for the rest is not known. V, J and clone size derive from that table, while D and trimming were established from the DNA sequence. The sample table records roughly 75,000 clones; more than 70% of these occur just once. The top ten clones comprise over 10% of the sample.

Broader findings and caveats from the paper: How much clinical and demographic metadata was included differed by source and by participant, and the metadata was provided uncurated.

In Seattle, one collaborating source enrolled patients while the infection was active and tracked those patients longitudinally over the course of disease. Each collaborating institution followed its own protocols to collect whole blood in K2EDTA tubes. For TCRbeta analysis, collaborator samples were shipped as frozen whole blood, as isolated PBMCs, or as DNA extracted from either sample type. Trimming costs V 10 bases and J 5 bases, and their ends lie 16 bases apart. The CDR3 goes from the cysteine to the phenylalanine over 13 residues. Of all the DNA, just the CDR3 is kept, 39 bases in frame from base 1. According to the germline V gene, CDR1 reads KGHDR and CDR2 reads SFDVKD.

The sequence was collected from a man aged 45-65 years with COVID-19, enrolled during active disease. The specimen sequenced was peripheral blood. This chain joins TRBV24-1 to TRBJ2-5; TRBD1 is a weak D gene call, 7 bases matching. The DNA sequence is TGTGCCACACGGAGGGGGCCTGGCGAGACCCAGTACTTC. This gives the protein CATRRGPGETQYF.